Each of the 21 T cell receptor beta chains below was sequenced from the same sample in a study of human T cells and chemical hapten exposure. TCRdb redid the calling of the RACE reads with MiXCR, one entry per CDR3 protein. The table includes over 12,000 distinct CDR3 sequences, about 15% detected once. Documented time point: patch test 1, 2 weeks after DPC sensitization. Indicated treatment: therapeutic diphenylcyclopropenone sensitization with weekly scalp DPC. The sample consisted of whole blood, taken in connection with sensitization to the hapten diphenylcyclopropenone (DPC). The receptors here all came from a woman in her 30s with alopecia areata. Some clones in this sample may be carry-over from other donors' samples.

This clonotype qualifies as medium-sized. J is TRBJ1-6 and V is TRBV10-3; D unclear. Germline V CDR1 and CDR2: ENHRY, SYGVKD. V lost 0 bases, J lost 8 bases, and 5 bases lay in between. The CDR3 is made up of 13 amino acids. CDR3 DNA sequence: TGTGCCATCAGTGAGTCTTCGGATTCACCCCTCCACTTT. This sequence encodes CAISESSDSPLHF.

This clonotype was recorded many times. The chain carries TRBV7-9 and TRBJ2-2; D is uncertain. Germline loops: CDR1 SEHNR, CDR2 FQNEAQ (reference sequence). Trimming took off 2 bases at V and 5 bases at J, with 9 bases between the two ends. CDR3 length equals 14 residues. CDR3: CASSLNAGTGELFF. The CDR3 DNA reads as TGTGCCAGCAGCTTAAATGCAGGAACCGGGGAGCTGTTTTTT.

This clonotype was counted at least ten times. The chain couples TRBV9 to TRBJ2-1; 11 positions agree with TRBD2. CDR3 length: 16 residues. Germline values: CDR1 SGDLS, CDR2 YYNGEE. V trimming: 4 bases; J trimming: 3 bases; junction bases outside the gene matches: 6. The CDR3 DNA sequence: TGTGCCAGCAGCCCGAGACTAGCGGGGAACTACAATGAGCAGTTCTTC. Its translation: CASSPRLAGNYNEQFF.

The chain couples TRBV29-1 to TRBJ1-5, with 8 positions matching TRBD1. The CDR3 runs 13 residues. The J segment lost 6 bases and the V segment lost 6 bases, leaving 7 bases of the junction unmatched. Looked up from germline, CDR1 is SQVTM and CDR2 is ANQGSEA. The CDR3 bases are TGCAGCGTGATGCAGGGGGCGAGTCAGCCCCAGCATTTT. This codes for CSVMQGASQPQHF.

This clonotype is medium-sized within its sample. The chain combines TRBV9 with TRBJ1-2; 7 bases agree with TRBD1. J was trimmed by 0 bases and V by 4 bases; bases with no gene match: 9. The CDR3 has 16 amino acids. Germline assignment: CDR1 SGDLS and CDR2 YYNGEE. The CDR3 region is CASSPRRQGANYGYTF. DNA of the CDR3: TGTGCCAGCAGCCCCCGCCGACAGGGAGCTAACTATGGCTACACCTTC.

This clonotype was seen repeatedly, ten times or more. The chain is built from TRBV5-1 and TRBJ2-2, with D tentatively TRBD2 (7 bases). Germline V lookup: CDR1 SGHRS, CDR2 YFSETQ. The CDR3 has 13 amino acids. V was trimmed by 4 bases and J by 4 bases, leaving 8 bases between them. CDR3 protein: CASSRGATGELFF. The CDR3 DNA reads TGCGCCAGCAGCCGGGGGGCCACCGGGGAGCTGTTTTTT. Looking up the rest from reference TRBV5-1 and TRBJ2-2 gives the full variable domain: KAGVTQTPRYLIKTRGQQVTLSCSPISGHRSVSWYQQTPGQGLQFLFEYFSETQRNKGNFPGRFSGRQFSNSRSEMNVSTLELGDSALYLCASSRGATGELFFGEGSRLTVL.

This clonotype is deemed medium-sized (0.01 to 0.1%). CDR3 residues: CASSLRKTSGRSEQFF. CDR3 bases: TGTGCCAGCAGTTTACGTAAGACTAGCGGACGGAGTGAGCAGTTCTTC. The chain combines TRBV27 with TRBJ2-1; 9 bases match TRBD2. The CDR3 runs to 16 residues. Unmatched junction bases numbered 11, after V lost 2 bases and J lost 9 bases. CDR1 MNHEY and CDR2 SMNVEV come from the germline V gene (reference sequence).

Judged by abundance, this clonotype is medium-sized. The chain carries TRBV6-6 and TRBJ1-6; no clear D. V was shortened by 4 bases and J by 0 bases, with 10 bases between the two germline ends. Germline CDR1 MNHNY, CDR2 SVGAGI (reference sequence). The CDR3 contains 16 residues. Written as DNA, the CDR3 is TGTGCCAGCAGTTTCCCTTCTAGCTCCTATAATTCACCCCTCCACTTT. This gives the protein CASSFPSSSYNSPLHF.

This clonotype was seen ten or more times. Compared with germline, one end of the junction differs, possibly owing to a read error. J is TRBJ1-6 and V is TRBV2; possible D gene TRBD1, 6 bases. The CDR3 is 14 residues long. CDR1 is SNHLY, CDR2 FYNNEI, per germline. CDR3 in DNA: TGTGCCAGCGGTGACCGTGGGCAGGGGTCACCCCTCCACTTT. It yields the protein CASGDRGQGSPLHF.

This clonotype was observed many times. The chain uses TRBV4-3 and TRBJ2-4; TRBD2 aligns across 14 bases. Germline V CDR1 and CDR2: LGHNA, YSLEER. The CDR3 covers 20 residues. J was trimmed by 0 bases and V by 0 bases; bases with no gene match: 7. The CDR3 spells CASSQDLWGLAGVAKNIQYF. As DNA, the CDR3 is TGCGCCAGCAGCCAAGATTTATGGGGACTAGCGGGGGTAGCCAAAAACATTCAGTACTTC.

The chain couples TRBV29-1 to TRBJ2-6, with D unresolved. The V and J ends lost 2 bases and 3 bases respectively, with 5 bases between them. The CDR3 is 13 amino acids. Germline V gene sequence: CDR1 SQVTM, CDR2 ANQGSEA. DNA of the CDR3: TGCAGCGTTGAACTGGTTGGGGCCAACGTCCTGACTTTC. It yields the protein CSVELVGANVLTF.

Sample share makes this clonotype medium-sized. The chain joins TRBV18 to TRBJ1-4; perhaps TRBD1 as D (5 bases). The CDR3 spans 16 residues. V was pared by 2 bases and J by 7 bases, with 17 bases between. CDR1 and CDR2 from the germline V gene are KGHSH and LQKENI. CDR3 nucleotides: TGTGCCAGCTCACCAGATCTGGGGCGGACGGGTGAAAAACTGTTTTTT. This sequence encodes CASSPDLGRTGEKLFF.

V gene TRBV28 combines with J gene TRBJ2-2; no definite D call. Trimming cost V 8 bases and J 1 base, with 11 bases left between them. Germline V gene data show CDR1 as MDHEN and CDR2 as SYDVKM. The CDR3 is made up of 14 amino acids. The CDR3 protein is CASGKTGNTGELFF. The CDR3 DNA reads TGTGCCAGCGGTAAGACGGGGAACACCGGGGAGCTGTTTTTT.

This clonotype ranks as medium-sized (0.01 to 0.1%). The CDR3 coding sequence is TGTGCCAGCAGTAGGGGGGGGAATGAGCAGTTCTTC. Amino acid sequence: CASSRGGNEQFF. The chain employs TRBV28 and TRBJ2-1, with D maybe TRBD2 (7 bases). CDR3 length equals 12 residues. V shed 5 bases and J shed 7 bases, with 9 bases lying between them. The germline V gene has CDR1 MDHEN and CDR2 SYDVKM.

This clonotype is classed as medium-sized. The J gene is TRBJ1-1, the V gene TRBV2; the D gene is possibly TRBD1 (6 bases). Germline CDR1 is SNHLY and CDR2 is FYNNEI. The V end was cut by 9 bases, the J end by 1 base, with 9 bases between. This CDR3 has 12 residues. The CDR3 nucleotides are TGTGCCAGTATCAGGGGGAACACTGAAGCTTTCTTT. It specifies CASIRGNTEAFF.

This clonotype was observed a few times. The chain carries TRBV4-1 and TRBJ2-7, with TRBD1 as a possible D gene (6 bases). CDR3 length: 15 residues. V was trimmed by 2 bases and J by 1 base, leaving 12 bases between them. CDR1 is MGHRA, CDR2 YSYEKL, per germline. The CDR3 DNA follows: TGCGCCAGCAGCCAAACGGGACACCTTTCCTACGAGCAGTACTTC. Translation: CASSQTGHLSYEQYF.

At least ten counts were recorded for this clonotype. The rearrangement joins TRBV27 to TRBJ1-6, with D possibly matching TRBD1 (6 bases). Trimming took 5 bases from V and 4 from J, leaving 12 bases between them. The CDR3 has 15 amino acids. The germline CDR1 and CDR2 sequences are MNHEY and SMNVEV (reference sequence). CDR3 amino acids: CASSPSRGYNSPLHF. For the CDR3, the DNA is TGTGCCAGCAGTCCCTCCAGGGGTTATAATTCACCCCTCCACTTT.

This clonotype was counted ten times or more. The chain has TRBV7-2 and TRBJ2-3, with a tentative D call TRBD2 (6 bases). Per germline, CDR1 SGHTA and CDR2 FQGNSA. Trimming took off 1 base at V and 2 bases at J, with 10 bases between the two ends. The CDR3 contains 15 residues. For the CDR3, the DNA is TGTGCCAGCAGCTTAGTTCCGGGGGTCACAGATACGCAGTATTTT. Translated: CASSLVPGVTDTQYF.

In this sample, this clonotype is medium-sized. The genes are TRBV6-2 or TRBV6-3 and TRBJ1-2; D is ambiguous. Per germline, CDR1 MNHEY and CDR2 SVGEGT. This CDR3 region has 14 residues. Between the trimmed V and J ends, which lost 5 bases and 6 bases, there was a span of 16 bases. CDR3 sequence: CASSRTAPGDGYTF. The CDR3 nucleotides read TGTGCCAGCAGTCGGACGGCTCCTGGGGATGGCTACACCTTC.

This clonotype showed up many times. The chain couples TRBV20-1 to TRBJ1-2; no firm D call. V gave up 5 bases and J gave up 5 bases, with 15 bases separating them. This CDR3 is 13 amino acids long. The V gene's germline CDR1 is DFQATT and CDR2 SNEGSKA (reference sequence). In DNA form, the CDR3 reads TGCAGTGCTCGCGTCGGCATTTCGTATGGCTACACCTTC. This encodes CSARVGISYGYTF.

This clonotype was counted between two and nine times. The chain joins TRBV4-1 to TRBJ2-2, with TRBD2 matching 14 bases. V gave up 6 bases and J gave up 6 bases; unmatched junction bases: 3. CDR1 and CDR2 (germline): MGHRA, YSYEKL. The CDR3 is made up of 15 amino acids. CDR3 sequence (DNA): TGCGCCAGCAGACTGGGACTAGCGGGAGCCGGGGAGCTGTTTTTT. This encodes CASRLGLAGAGELFF.